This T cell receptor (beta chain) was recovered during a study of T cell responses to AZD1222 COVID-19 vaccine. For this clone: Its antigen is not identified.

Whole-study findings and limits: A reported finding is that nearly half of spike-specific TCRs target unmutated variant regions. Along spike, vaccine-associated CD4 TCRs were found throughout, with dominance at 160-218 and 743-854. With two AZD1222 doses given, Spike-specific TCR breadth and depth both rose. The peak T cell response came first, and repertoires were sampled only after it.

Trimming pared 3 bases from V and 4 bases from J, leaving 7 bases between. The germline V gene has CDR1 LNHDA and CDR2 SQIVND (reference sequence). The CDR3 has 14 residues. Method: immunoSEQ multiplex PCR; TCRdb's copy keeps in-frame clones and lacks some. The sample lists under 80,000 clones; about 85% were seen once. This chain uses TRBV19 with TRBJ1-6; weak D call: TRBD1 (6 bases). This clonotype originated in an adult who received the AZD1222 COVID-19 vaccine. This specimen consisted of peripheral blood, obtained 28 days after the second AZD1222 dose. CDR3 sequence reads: CASSIGTYNSPLHF. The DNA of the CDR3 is TGTGCCAGTAGTATTGGGACATATAATTCACCCCTCCACTTT.